The TCR beta chain under discussion was sequenced for a study of identical twins. Germline CDR1 SGHVT, CDR2 SQSDAQ. Trimming at V came to 5 bases and at J to 11 bases, leaving 7 bases not matched to a gene. This CDR3 is built from 14 residues. TCRdb reprocessed the 5' RACE reads via MiXCR and lists one record per CDR3 protein. Of around 550,000 distinct CDR3 sequences listed, over 12% were seen once; the top ten hold roughly 0.42%. This same sample was also taken into another study, of yellow fever vaccine responses in identical twins.

Sample: CD4+ T cells sorted from blood. This clonotype originated in a woman between 18 and 29 years old in good health. V is TRBV7-4 and J is TRBJ1-6; 9 bases fit TRBD1. Here the CDR3 reads CASSLQGARAPLHF. The CDR3 nucleotides read TGTGCCAGCAGCCTACAGGGGGCCCGGGCACCCCTCCACTTT.